A single sample gave rise to the 9 T cell receptor beta chains below, sequenced in a study of blood T cell repertoires in COVID-19. Only in-frame clones appear in the TCRdb table, and some are missing; sequencing was by immunoSEQ multiplex PCR. This sample has about 440,000 clones; about 85% occur once, and the top ten carry 1.5% to 2%. Sequencing was done on a sample of PBMCs or T cells enriched from blood (not recorded which). These receptors all stem from a young woman with acute COVID-19.

The chain has TRBV30 and TRBJ1-5; the D is unclear. Germline-derived CDR1 and CDR2 are GTSNPN and SVGIG (reference sequence). The CDR3 is made up of 14 amino acids. Trimming removed 2 bases at V and 6 bases at J, with 14 bases between. In nucleotides, the CDR3 is TGTGCCTGGAGTCCAGGATCAACGGCTCAGCCCCAGCATTTT. It is translated as CAWSPGSTAQPQHF.

The rearrangement joins TRBV13 to TRBJ1-1; D call uncertain. Between the trimmed V and J ends, which lost 5 bases and 1 base, there was a span of 11 bases. The CDR3 extends over 14 amino acids. Per germline, CDR1 PRHDT and CDR2 FYEKMQ (reference sequence). The CDR3 protein is CASSQVFTNTEAFF. In nucleotides, the CDR3 is TGTGCCAGCAGCCAGGTATTTACGAACACTGAAGCTTTCTTT.

This chain links TRBV2 with TRBJ1-2; D perhaps matches TRBD1 (5 bases). This CDR3 is 14 amino acids long. V lost 3 bases and J lost 6, with 14 bases in between. Germline CDR1 and CDR2: SNHLY and FYNNEI. The CDR3 is CASSDQQTAHGYTF. CDR3 sequence (DNA): TGTGCCAGCAGTGACCAACAGACAGCCCATGGCTACACCTTC.

The chain is built from TRBV30 and TRBJ1-1, with D maybe TRBD1 (5 bases). The CDR3 contains 13 residues. V lost 7 bases and J 0 bases, leaving 12 bases between the germline ends. Germline V gives CDR1 GTSNPN, CDR2 SVGIG (reference sequence). The CDR3 region has the DNA TGTGCCTTTTCGACAGCTATGAACACTGAAGCTTTCTTT. Protein sequence: CAFSTAMNTEAFF.

This chain uses TRBV2 with TRBJ1-5; D call uncertain. The CDR3 is made up of 13 amino acids. The ends were cut back, 3 bases at V and 6 bases at J, with 9 bases in the middle. From germline, CDR1 is SNHLY and CDR2 FYNNEI. DNA for the CDR3: TGTGCCAGCAGTGAGTCGGGTGGTCAGCCCCAGCATTTT. Residues: CASSESGGQPQHF.

This clone was seen a handful of times. This sample also contains other DNA sequences that code for the same CDR3. The chain uses TRBV3-1 (or the pseudogene TRBV3-2) and TRBJ1-1; 7 nucleotides line up with TRBD1. The V gene's germline CDR1 is LGHDT and CDR2 YNNKEL (reference sequence). V gave up 3 bases and J gave up 4 bases; unmatched junction bases: 2. This CDR3 is 13 amino acids long. CDR3 bases: TGTGCCAGCAGCCACCAGGGGGTCACTGAAGCTTTCTTT. Translation: CASSHQGVTEAFF.

V and J are TRBV7-2 and TRBJ1-1; TRBD1 is a possible D gene (6 bases). This CDR3 region has 15 residues. CDR1 and CDR2 (germline): SGHTA, FQGNSA. V dropped 4 bases and J dropped 4 bases, with 16 bases sitting between them. CDR3 coding DNA: TGTGCCAGCAGCTGGAGAGGGGGTCTGGGCACTGAAGCTTTCTTT. Its protein is CASSWRGGLGTEAFF. The entire variable domain, with the rest obtained from reference TRBV7-2 and TRBJ1-1, is as follows: GAGVSQSPSNKVTEKGKDVELRCDPISGHTALYWYRQSLGQGLEFLIYFQGNSAPDKSGLPSDRFSAERTGGSVSTLTIQRTQQEDSAVYLCASSWRGGLGTEAFFGQGTRLTVV.

This clone occurred many times. The V call is TRBV12-3 or TRBV12-4, the J call TRBJ1-5; D is undetermined. Deletions cut 3 bases from V and 11 bases from J, with 14 bases between. The length of the CDR3 is 13 residues. The CDR3 protein is CASSFGPRLAQHF. The CDR3 nucleotides read TGTGCCAGCAGTTTTGGACCCCGACTAGCCCAGCATTTT.

The chain combines TRBV10-2 with TRBJ1-1, with 7 bases that match TRBD1. This CDR3 has 13 residues. Germline V lookup: CDR1 WSHSY, CDR2 SAAADI. Unmatched junction bases numbered 7, after V lost 6 bases and J lost 6 bases. The CDR3 nucleotides are TGCGCCAGCAGAAAACAGGGGTTCCCTGAAGCTTTCTTT. Amino acids: CASRKQGFPEAFF.